The rows below give T cell receptor beta chains drawn from one sample of a study of blood T cell repertoires in COVID-19. The method was immunoSEQ multiplex PCR; TCRdb's version includes in-frame clones alone and lacks a portion of them. The data hold 120,000 to 150,000 clones, with 75% to 90% observed a single time. The source material was peripheral blood. The receptor source for this set is a man in his fifties or sixties who had recovered from COVID-19. The CDR3 runs from the conserved cysteine through the conserved F or W. D genes are given only for firm matches. Size values are once, few and many counts, or a class for expanded clones, and some rows have none.

v_gene	d_gene	j_gene	abundance	CDR3aa	CDR3nt
TRBV11-2	-	TRBJ1-1	-	CASSRLESADTEAFF	TGTGCCAGCAGCCGCTTGGAAAGTGCGGACACTGAAGCTTTCTTT
TRBV5-6	-	TRBJ1-2	-	CASSLEDGGVDSFYGYTF	TGTGCCAGCAGCTTGGAGGATGGAGGGGTTGATTCGTTCTATGGCTACACCTTC
TRBV10-3	-	TRBJ2-6	-	CAISERGTGANVLTF	TGTGCCATCAGTGAGCGGGGGACTGGGGCCAACGTCCTGACTTTC
TRBV29-1	TRBD1	TRBJ1-2	-	CSVGGQGYTNGYTF	TGCAGCGTTGGAGGACAGGGGTATACGAATGGCTACACCTTC
TRBV30	-	TRBJ1-1	few	CAWSLRHTEAFF	TGTGCCTGGAGTCTACGCCACACTGAAGCTTTCTTT
TRBV7-2	-	TRBJ1-1	-	CASSLTSPTEAFF	TGTGCCAGCAGCTTAACCAGTCCCACTGAAGCTTTCTTT
TRBV10-3	TRBD1	TRBJ2-7	few	CAISDRTGIYEQYF	TGTGCCATCAGTGATAGGACAGGGATCTACGAGCAGTACTTC
TRBV3-1/TRBV3-2	-	TRBJ2-3	-	CASSLQGGPDTQYF	TGTGCCAGCAGCTTACAGGGTGGGCCAGATACGCAGTATTTT
TRBV11-2	TRBD2	TRBJ2-1	-	CASSGRTSGGASSYNEQFF	TGTGCCAGCAGCGGGAGGACTAGCGGGGGGGCCAGCTCCTACAATGAGCAGTTCTTC
TRBV27	TRBD2	TRBJ2-1	-	CASSASGGHSYNEQFF	TGTGCCAGCAGTGCGAGCGGGGGGCACTCATACAATGAGCAGTTCTTC
TRBV18	TRBD1	TRBJ1-5	-	CASSRDSSNQPQHF	TGTGCCAGCTCTAGGGACAGTTCTAATCAGCCCCAGCATTTT
TRBV7-2	TRBD1	TRBJ1-1	-	CASSFKTGGWTEAFF	TGTGCCAGCAGCTTTAAGACAGGGGGGTGGACTGAAGCTTTCTTT
TRBV19	-	TRBJ1-4	-	CASSEGNNEKLFF	TGTGCCAGTAGTGAGGGAAATAATGAAAAACTGTTTTTT
TRBV5-6	-	TRBJ2-5	-	CASSYGGTLETQYF	TGTGCCAGCAGCTACGGAGGGACTTTGGAGACCCAGTACTTC
TRBV25-1	TRBD1	TRBJ2-3	-	CASSWTGFRGDTQYF	TGTGCCAGCAGCTGGACAGGGTTTCGGGGGGATACGCAGTATTTT
TRBV19	-	TRBJ1-5	-	CASSISLQPQHF	TGTGCCAGTAGTATAAGCCTACAGCCCCAGCATTTT
TRBV21-1	-	TRBJ1-4	-	CASWWGEEDEKLFF	TGTGCCAGCTGGTGGGGAGAAGAAGATGAAAAACTGTTTTTT
TRBV7-3	-	TRBJ2-3	-	CASSSTLLGDTQYF	TGTGCCAGCAGCTCGACTCTCCTGGGAGATACGCAGTATTTT
TRBV24-1	-	TRBJ1-6	few	CATSRGEFSYNSPLHF	TGTGCCACCAGTAGGGGCGAATTCTCCTATAATTCACCCCTCCACTTT
TRBV29-1	-	TRBJ1-1	-	CSGGEGRTEAFF	TGCAGCGGCGGGGAGGGAAGGACTGAAGCTTTCTTT
TRBV7-2	-	TRBJ1-1	-	CASSKGTLNTEAFF	TGTGCCAGCAGTAAGGGGACTCTGAACACTGAAGCTTTCTTT
TRBV2	TRBD1	TRBJ1-2	-	CASSSDVGQGFYGYTF	TGTGCCAGCAGTTCCGATGTAGGACAGGGATTCTATGGCTACACCTTC
TRBV2	TRBD2	TRBJ2-7	few	CASNQGLAGGILF	TGTGCCAGCAATCAAGGACTAGCGGGGGGTATACTCTTC
TRBV5-1	-	TRBJ2-6	-	CASSPRPPAGPQSQISGANVLTF	TGCGCCAGCAGCCCGCGGCCCCCGGCGGGACCCCAGTCCCAAATCTCTGGGGCCAACGTCCTGACTTTC
TRBV5-1	TRBD1	TRBJ1-1	-	CASSLGQGATEAFF	TGCGCCAGCAGCTTGGGACAGGGGGCAACTGAAGCTTTCTTT
TRBV4-2	-	TRBJ1-1	-	CASSHQRDWNTEAFF	TGTGCCAGCAGCCACCAGCGGGATTGGAACACTGAAGCTTTCTTT
TRBV5-5	-	TRBJ2-7	-	CASSLGLLTYEQYF	TGTGCCAGCAGCTTAGGACTTTTAACCTACGAGCAGTACTTC
TRBV4-1	-	TRBJ2-7	-	CASSQDESYEQYF	TGCGCCAGCAGCCAAGATGAGTCCTACGAGCAGTACTTC
TRBV11-3	TRBD1	TRBJ1-5	-	CASSAGTGGNQPQHF	TGTGCCAGCAGCGCCGGGACAGGGGGCAATCAGCCCCAGCATTTT
TRBV7-6	TRBD2	TRBJ2-4	-	CASSRGLAGTKNIQYF	TGTGCCAGCAGCCGAGGACTAGCGGGGACCAAAAACATTCAGTACTTC
TRBV11-2	TRBD1	TRBJ2-5	-	CASSFGWVGQGETQYF	TGTGCCAGCAGCTTTGGATGGGTGGGACAGGGGGAGACCCAGTACTTC
TRBV27	-	TRBJ2-7	-	CASTEGGEQYF	TGTGCCAGTACGGAGGGTGGCGAGCAGTACTTC
TRBV6-8	-	TRBJ2-5	-	CASPLPEERQETQYF	TGTGCCAGCCCCTTGCCGGAGGAAAGACAAGAGACCCAGTACTTC
TRBV5-4	-	TRBJ2-5	-	CASSFRQGETQYF	TGTGCCAGCAGCTTCCGGCAGGGCGAGACCCAGTACTTC
TRBV28	-	TRBJ1-5	once	CASSRRGASNQPQHF	TGTGCCAGCAGCAGGCGGGGGGCTAGCAATCAGCCCCAGCATTTT
TRBV30	TRBD2	TRBJ2-7	-	CAWSVLKRERTGEQYF	TGTGCCTGGAGTGTACTTAAGCGGGAGAGAACCGGGGAGCAGTACTTC
TRBV9	-	TRBJ2-2	once	CASSARTGSSGELFF	TGTGCCAGCAGCGCACGAACAGGGTCCTCCGGGGAGCTGTTTTTT
TRBV12-3/TRBV12-4	-	TRBJ2-6	-	CASSSSIANVLTF	TGTGCCAGCAGTTCGAGTATTGCCAACGTCCTGACTTTC
TRBV6-5	TRBD1	TRBJ2-7	few	CASARNGQGTHEQYF	TGTGCCAGCGCACGAAACGGACAGGGCACCCACGAGCAGTACTTC
TRBV5-5	-	TRBJ1-5	once	CASSPMDKNQPQHF	TGTGCCAGCAGCCCAATGGACAAAAATCAGCCCCAGCATTTT
TRBV19	-	TRBJ2-6	-	CASSALTGTGANVLTF	TGTGCCAGTAGTGCCCTCACAGGGACTGGGGCCAACGTCCTGACTTTC
TRBV5-1	-	TRBJ1-6	-	CASSLGIQDNSPLHF	TGCGCCAGCAGCTTGGGAATACAGGATAATTCACCCCTCCACTTT
TRBV18	TRBD1	TRBJ2-7	-	CASSPNRQGAYEQYF	TGTGCCAGCTCACCAAATAGACAGGGTGCCTACGAGCAGTACTTC
TRBV19	-	TRBJ2-7	once	CASSISGASSYEQYF	TGTGCCAGTAGTATTTCAGGGGCTAGCTCCTACGAGCAGTACTTC
TRBV7-9	TRBD2	TRBJ2-1	-	CASSLVTSGNEQFF	TGTGCCAGCAGCTTAGTCACTAGCGGAAATGAGCAGTTCTTC
TRBV18	-	TRBJ1-2	once	CASSKAGEYVGYTF	TGTGCCAGCTCGAAGGCAGGGGAATACGTTGGCTACACCTTC
TRBV7-8	TRBD1	TRBJ2-3	-	CASSSNRGRVDTQYF	TGTGCCAGCAGCTCCAACAGGGGAAGGGTAGATACGCAGTATTTT
TRBV7-6	TRBD2	TRBJ2-3	-	CASSSSGGGTDTQYF	TGTGCCAGCAGCAGTAGCGGGGGCGGAACAGATACGCAGTATTTT